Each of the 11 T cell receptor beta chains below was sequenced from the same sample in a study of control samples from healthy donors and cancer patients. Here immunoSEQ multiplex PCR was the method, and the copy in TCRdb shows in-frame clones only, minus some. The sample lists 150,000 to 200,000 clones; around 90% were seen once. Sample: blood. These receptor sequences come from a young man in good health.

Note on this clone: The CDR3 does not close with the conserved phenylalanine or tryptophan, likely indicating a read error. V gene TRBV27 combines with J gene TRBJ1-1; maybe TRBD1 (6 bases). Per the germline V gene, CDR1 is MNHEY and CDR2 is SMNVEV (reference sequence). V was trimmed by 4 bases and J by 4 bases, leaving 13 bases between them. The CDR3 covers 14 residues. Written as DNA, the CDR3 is TGTGCCAGCAGTTGGGGGGGAGGGGGCACTGAAGCTTTCCTT. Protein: CASSWGGGGTEAFL.

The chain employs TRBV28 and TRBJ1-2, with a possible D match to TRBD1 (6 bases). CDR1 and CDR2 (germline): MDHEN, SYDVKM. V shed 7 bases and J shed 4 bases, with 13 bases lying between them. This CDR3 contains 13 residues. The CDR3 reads CASITGSGYGYTF. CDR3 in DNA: TGTGCCAGCATCACAGGGTCGGGCTATGGCTACACCTTC.

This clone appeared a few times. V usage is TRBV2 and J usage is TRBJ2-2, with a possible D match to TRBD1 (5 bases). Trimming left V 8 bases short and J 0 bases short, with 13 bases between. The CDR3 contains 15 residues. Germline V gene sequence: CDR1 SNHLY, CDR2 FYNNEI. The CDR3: CASGGLTANTGELFF. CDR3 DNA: TGTGCCAGCGGTGGTCTGACAGCGAACACCGGGGAGCTGTTTTTT.

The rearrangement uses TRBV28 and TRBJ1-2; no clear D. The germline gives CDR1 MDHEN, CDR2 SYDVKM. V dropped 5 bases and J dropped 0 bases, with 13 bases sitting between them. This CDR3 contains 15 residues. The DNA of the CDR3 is TGTGCCAGCAGTCCCCTCGAGCGATCTAACTATGGCTACACCTTC. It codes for CASSPLERSNYGYTF.

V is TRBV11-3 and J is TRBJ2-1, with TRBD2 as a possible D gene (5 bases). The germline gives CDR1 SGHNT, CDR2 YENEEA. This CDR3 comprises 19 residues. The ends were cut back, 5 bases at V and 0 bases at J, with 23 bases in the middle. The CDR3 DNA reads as TGTGCCAGCAGCCCAAAAAGCGGTGCACCTCCGACCTCCTACAATGAGCAGTTCTTC. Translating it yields CASSPKSGAPPTSYNEQFF.

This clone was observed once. The CDR3: CASSPGTVLTGELFF. The CDR3 coding sequence is TGTGCCAGCAGTCCCGGGACAGTTCTCACCGGGGAGCTGTTTTTT. The V call is TRBV6-5, the J call TRBJ2-2; 7 bases are shared with TRBD1. CDR1 is MNHEY, CDR2 SVGAGI, per germline. With 5 bases clipped from V and 4 bases from J, the junction kept 7 bases outside the gene matches. This CDR3 spans 15 amino acids.

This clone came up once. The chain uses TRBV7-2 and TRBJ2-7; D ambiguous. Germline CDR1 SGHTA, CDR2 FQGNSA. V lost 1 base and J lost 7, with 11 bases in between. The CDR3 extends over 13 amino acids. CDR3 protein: CASSLGHYGEQYF. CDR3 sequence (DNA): TGTGCCAGCAGCTTAGGGCATTACGGGGAGCAGTACTTC. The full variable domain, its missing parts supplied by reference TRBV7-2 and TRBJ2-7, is GAGVSQSPSNKVTEKGKDVELRCDPISGHTALYWYRQSLGQGLEFLIYFQGNSAPDKSGLPSDRFSAERTGGSVSTLTIQRTQQEDSAVYLCASSLGHYGEQYFGPGTRLTVT.

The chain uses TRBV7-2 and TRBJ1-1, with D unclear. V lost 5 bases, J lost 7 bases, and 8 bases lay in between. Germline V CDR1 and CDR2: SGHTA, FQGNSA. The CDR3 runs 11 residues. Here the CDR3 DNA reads TGTGCCAGCAGCCTCCAGTTTGAAGCTTTCTTT. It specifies CASSLQFEAFF.

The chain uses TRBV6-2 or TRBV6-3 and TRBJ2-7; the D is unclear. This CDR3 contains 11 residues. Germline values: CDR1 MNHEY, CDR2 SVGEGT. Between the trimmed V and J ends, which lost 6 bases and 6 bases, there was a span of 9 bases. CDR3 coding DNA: TGTGCCAGCAGCCGTTATCTCGAGCAGTACTTC. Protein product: CASSRYLEQYF.

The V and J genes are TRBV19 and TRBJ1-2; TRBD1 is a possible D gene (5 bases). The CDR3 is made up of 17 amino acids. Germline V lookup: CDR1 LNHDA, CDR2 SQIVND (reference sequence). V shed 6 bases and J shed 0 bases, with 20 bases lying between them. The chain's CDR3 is CASSMGEWGEANYGYTF. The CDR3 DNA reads TGTGCCAGTAGCATGGGGGAATGGGGAGAGGCTAACTATGGCTACACCTTC.

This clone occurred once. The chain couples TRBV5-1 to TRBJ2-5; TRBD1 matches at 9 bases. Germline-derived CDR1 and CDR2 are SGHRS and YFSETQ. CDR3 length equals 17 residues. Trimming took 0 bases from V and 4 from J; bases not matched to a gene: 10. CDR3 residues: CASSLGSTGGAGETQYF. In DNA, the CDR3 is TGCGCCAGCAGCTTGGGGTCCACAGGGGGCGCAGGAGAGACCCAGTACTTC.